The clone carrying this T cell receptor beta chain occurred once. Antigen specificity is unknown. The repertoire was sequenced with immunoSEQ multiplex PCR; TCRdb's copy has only in-frame clones and lacks some. This table holds 52,000 or so clones, roughly nine tenths found once. V shed 7 bases and J shed 4 bases, with 14 bases lying between them. The CDR3 extends over 14 amino acids. CDR1 and CDR2 from the germline V gene are SGHDT and YYEEEE. This entry comes from a study of cytomegalovirus exposure and HLA in healthy donors. The overall study: The roughly 120 validation repertoires, a later analysis reported, used the same platform as the approximately 650 first-cohort repertoires. Study observations and caveats: Reportedly, cytomegalovirus status was diagnosed with high sensitivity and specificity.

The sample comprised PBMCs. The V gene is TRBV5-6, the J gene TRBJ2-2, with D possibly TRBD2 on 5 matching bases. The sequence was obtained from a woman aged 18 to 35 in good health and CMV-seronegative. The CDR3 is CASLALARTGELFF. CDR3 bases: TGTGCCAGCCTGGCGCTAGCTCGCACCGGGGAGCTGTTTTTT.